Each of the 21 T cell receptor beta chains below was sequenced from the same sample in a study of blood T cell repertoires in COVID-19. Measured with immunoSEQ multiplex PCR; TCRdb has only the in-frame clones, and not every one. The sample has 100,000 to 150,000 clones; 88% are singletons. Sequenced sample: peripheral blood. These receptors all come from an elderly woman with acute or convalescent COVID-19.

The gene calls are TRBV27 and TRBJ1-5; 8 positions match TRBD1. Germline loops: CDR1 MNHEY, CDR2 SMNVEV (reference sequence). With 6 bases clipped from V and 6 bases from J, the junction kept 7 bases outside the gene matches. The CDR3 sequence is 14 residues long. CDR3 in DNA: TGTGCCAGCAGGGCCGCAGGGGGCAGTCAGCCCCAGCATTTT. Its translation is CASRAAGGSQPQHF.

V usage is TRBV19 and J usage is TRBJ2-7, with 7 positions matching TRBD2. Germline assignment: CDR1 LNHDA and CDR2 SQIVND (reference sequence). Unmatched junction bases numbered 7, after V lost 5 bases and J lost 3 bases. CDR3 length: 14 amino acids. The CDR3 nucleotides read TGTGCCAGTAGTCAAGACGGGAGGTACTACGAGCAGTACTTC. This translates into CASSQDGRYYEQYF.

The rearrangement joins TRBV27 to TRBJ1-6, with D possibly matching TRBD1 (6 bases). The CDR3 consists of 15 residues. Germline V gene sequence: CDR1 MNHEY, CDR2 SMNVEV (reference sequence). V was trimmed by 0 bases and J by 7 bases, leaving 10 bases between them. For the CDR3, the DNA is TGTGCCAGCAGTTTATCTGGGGGCGCGAATTCACCCCTCCACTTT. Its translation is CASSLSGGANSPLHF.

The V gene is TRBV7-3, the J gene TRBJ2-1; the D gene is possibly TRBD1 (5 bases). Germline values: CDR1 SGHTA, CDR2 FQGTGA. The CDR3 totals 15 residues. Between the trimmed V and J ends, which lost 6 bases and 5 bases, there was a span of 17 bases. CDR3 loop: CASSQREGAHNEQFF. The CDR3 bases are TGTGCCAGCAGTCAAAGGGAAGGGGCCCACAATGAGCAGTTCTTC.

The chain is built from TRBV5-6 and TRBJ1-3; D is unclear. The V gene lost 0 bases and the J gene lost 2 bases, with 9 bases spanning the gap. The CDR3 spans 15 residues. In germline, CDR1 is SGHDT, CDR2 YYEEEE. CDR3 bases: TGTGCCAGCAGCTTGGGCCCCGGGGCTGGAAACACCATATATTTT. Translated, it gives CASSLGPGAGNTIYF. The whole variable domain, remainder taken from reference TRBV5-6 and TRBJ1-3, is DAGVTQSPTHLIKTRGQQVTLRCSPKSGHDTVSWYQQALGQGPQFIFQYYEEEERQRGNFPDRFSGHQFPNYSSELNVNALLLGDSALYLCASSLGPGAGNTIYFGEGSWLTVV.

This clone was seen only a few times. V and J are TRBV7-6 and TRBJ1-1; the D is unclear. The germline V gene has CDR1 SGHVS and CDR2 FNYEAQ. Deletions cut 2 bases from V and 1 base from J, with 8 bases between. This CDR3 is built from 14 residues. The CDR3 nucleotides read TGTGCCAGCAGCTTAAAAACAACGAACACTGAAGCTTTCTTT. It is translated as CASSLKTTNTEAFF.

The rearrangement links TRBV3-1 (or the pseudogene TRBV3-2) to TRBJ2-1; D gene unclear. CDR1 is LGHDT, CDR2 YNNKEL, per germline (reference sequence). V dropped 1 base and J dropped 12 bases, with 13 bases sitting between them. CDR3 length equals 13 residues. The chain's CDR3 is CASSQGSWVGQFF. Here the CDR3 DNA reads TGTGCCAGCAGCCAAGGGAGTTGGGTCGGGCAGTTCTTC.

V and J are TRBV4-1 and TRBJ1-1, with D possibly matching TRBD1 (5 bases). Looked up from germline, CDR1 is MGHRA and CDR2 is YSYEKL. The V and J ends lost 5 bases and 4 bases respectively, with 14 bases between them. CDR3 length equals 14 residues. CDR3 residues: CASSKQATGTEAFF. The CDR3 DNA sequence: TGCGCCAGCAGCAAACAGGCGACCGGCACTGAAGCTTTCTTT.

The V call is TRBV2, the J call TRBJ2-1; no definite D call. Germline lookup yields CDR1 SNHLY and CDR2 FYNNEI. The length of the CDR3 is 11 residues. The ends were cut back, 8 bases at V and 5 bases at J, with 7 bases in the middle. Here the CDR3 DNA reads TGTGCCAGCCAACAGAACAATGAGCAGTTCTTC. This translates into CASQQNNEQFF.

V gene TRBV6-1 combines with J gene TRBJ1-2; D is ambiguous. The CDR3 covers 13 residues. V was shortened by 2 bases and J by 4 bases, with 8 bases between the two germline ends. Looked up from germline, CDR1 is MNHNS and CDR2 is SASEGT. CDR3 coding DNA: TGTGCCAGCAGTGAATTCGCGCTCTATGGCTACACCTTC. As protein: CASSEFALYGYTF.

This sequence joins TRBV6-5 and TRBJ2-3; D is undetermined. V was trimmed by 9 bases and J by 0 bases, leaving 16 bases between them. CDR3 length: 15 residues. Germline CDR1 MNHEY, CDR2 SVGAGI. CDR3 nucleotide sequence: TGTGCCAGGACCCAGGAACTGCCTAGCACAGATACGCAGTATTTT. This sequence encodes CARTQELPSTDTQYF.

This clone has only a few counts. The gene calls are TRBV2 and TRBJ2-1, with TRBD2 matching over 7 bases. The CDR3 is 13 amino acids. Germline V gene sequence: CDR1 SNHLY, CDR2 FYNNEI. J was trimmed by 5 bases and V by 11 bases; bases with no gene match: 9. The CDR3 DNA sequence: TGTGCCTGTACTAGCGAGCTGGACAATGAGCAGTTCTTC. This encodes CACTSELDNEQFF.

J is TRBJ1-1 and V is TRBV18, with a possible D match to TRBD1 (6 bases). This CDR3 has 13 amino acids. Trimming removed 7 bases at V and 4 bases at J, with 13 bases between. Germline values: CDR1 KGHSH, CDR2 LQKENI. The CDR3 DNA sequence: TGTGCCAGCTTACAGCAGGGGTCCACTGAAGCTTTCTTT. Translated, it gives CASLQQGSTEAFF.

V is TRBV4-2 and J is TRBJ2-2; TRBD1 matches at 7 bases. The trim removed 0 bases at V and 5 bases at J, leaving 12 bases unmatched. Germline CDR1 LGHNA, CDR2 YNFKEQ. This CDR3 comprises 18 residues. CDR3 coding DNA: TGTGCCAGCAGCCAAGATCTACGGACGACAGGGAGAACCGGGGAGCTGTTTTTT. Translating it yields CASSQDLRTTGRTGELFF.

The chain couples TRBV5-1 to TRBJ2-2; 7 nucleotides agree with TRBD1. The CDR3 has 15 amino acids. Unmatched junction bases numbered 7, after V lost 4 bases and J lost 4 bases. Per the germline V gene, CDR1 is SGHRS and CDR2 is YFSETQ. The CDR3 spells CASSVRDRTTGELFF. In DNA form, the CDR3 reads TGCGCCAGCAGCGTCCGGGACAGAACCACCGGGGAGCTGTTTTTT.

The genes are TRBV12-3 or TRBV12-4 and TRBJ1-2; a possible D gene is TRBD1 (5 bases). The ends were cut back, 9 bases at V and 1 base at J, with 12 bases in the middle. There are 13 residues in the CDR3. Written as DNA, the CDR3 is TGTGCCAGTGTGTCGGGGGTTAACTATGGCTACACCTTC. Its translation: CASVSGVNYGYTF.

The V call is TRBV4-3, the J call TRBJ2-5; a possible D gene is TRBD1 (6 bases). V lost 0 bases and J lost 4, with 12 bases in between. CDR1 LGHNA and CDR2 YSLEER come from the germline V gene. This CDR3 comprises 15 residues. Here the CDR3 DNA reads TGCGCCAGCAGCCAAGACAGACAGGAAACAGAGACCCAGTACTTC. Its translation is CASSQDRQETETQYF.

The CDR3 sequence is CASSLEAGDGSYEQYF. CDR3 sequence (DNA): TGTGCCAGCAGCTTAGAAGCGGGGGACGGTTCCTACGAGCAGTACTTC. The V call is TRBV7-8, the J call TRBJ2-7; 8 nucleotides agree with TRBD2. The CDR3 is 16 residues long. The germline CDR1 and CDR2 sequences are SGHVS and FQNEAQ. Unmatched junction bases numbered 6, after V lost 1 base and J lost 1 base.

The chain has TRBV25-1 and TRBJ1-2, with a possible D match to TRBD1 (5 bases). V gave up 0 bases and J gave up 8 bases, with 10 bases separating them. CDR3 length equals 13 residues. Looked up from germline, CDR1 is MGHDK and CDR2 is SYGVNS. The CDR3 bases are TGTGCCAGCAGTGAATACGGGGGTCGCGGCTACACCTTC. Its protein is CASSEYGGRGYTF.

V usage is TRBV28 and J usage is TRBJ2-2; tentative D call: TRBD2 (6 bases). V lost 7 bases and J 1 base, leaving 13 bases between the germline ends. Germline CDR1 and CDR2: MDHEN and SYDVKM. The CDR3 sequence is 15 residues long. Here the CDR3 DNA reads TGTGCCAGCATCAATGGGGGGAAGAACACCGGGGAGCTGTTTTTT. Protein: CASINGGKNTGELFF.

The J gene is TRBJ2-5, the V gene TRBV7-3; TRBD2 matches at 7 bases. Germline V gene data show CDR1 as SGHTA and CDR2 as FQGTGA. The ends lost 0 bases at V and 5 bases at J; junction bases unmatched: 3. There are 14 residues in the CDR3. CDR3 sequence (DNA): TGTGCCAGCAGCTTAACCCGGGGGGACGAGACCCAGTACTTC. Translation gives CASSLTRGDETQYF. The variable domain in full, with the rest retrieved from reference TRBV7-3 and TRBJ2-5, is GAGVSQTPSNKVTEKGKYVELRCDPISGHTALYWYRQSLGQGPEFLIYFQGTGAADDSGLPNDRFFAVRPEGSVSTLKIQRTERGDSAVYLCASSLTRGDETQYFGPGTRLLVL.